This T cell receptor (beta chain) was retrieved from a study of blood T cell repertoires in COVID-19 (TCRdb year 2020). Concerning the study at large: Samples covering the acute and convalescent phases of COVID-19 were provided by collaborators in the United States, Italy and Spain. The prospective study material was composed of cDNA or gDNA derived from T cells, B-cell-depleted T cells, or PBMCs. Subjects who had been exposed to COVID-19, were actively infected with it, or had recovered from it provided the deeply sampled blood TCRbeta repertoires that made up the dataset. A freely available public database, intended as a resource for researchers studying the immune response to SARS-CoV-2, is where the repertoires were released. Samples came from the ongoing ImmuneRACE study (first 160 participants) plus 1,254 subjects from 6 global collaborators. Nearly every sample came with metadata listing a de-identified subject ID, COVID-19 status, age in years and sex. Where available, HLA class I and class II types were obtained from metadata supplied by the sample provider rather than from assay-based typing.

Whole blood was collected in K2EDTA tubes by collaborating institutions according to the institutions' own protocols. Collaborator samples were shipped for TCRbeta analysis as frozen whole blood, isolated PBMCs, or DNA extracted from either sample type. From a lookup of the germline V gene, CDR1 and CDR2 are MNHEY and SVGAGI. V is cut back by 8 bases and J by 6 bases, with 13 bases in the junction unmatched. From its cysteine to its phenylalanine, the CDR3 spans 15 amino acids. Only the CDR3 portion is preserved as DNA: 45 bases, with reading frame beginning at the first base. Study-wide findings and limitations: The amount of clinical and demographic metadata varied by source and participant and was provided uncurated.

TCRbeta CDR3 regions were amplified from genomic DNA using the immunoSEQ Assay, a bias-controlled multiplex PCR. Per the original workflow: Within the assay, amplification of reference gene primers was used to estimate how many nucleated cells each sample contained. Sequence reads were collapsed and filtered to measure the absolute abundance of every unique TCRbeta CDR3 rearrangement. For each sample, productive Simpson clonality was calculated as the square root of Simpson's diversity index across productive rearrangements. TCRdb obtained this table from immuneACCESS and retained in-frame rearrangements with V and J assigned. These tables miss some clones; where compared with another copy, unresolved V genes account for less than half of the shortfall, and the remainder is unexplained. The V and J calls and clone size come from that table; D and trimming were worked out from the DNA. The sample table shows about 230,000 clones, and 70% to 90% are seen once. The top ten hold around 0.96% of the sample.

Worth noting for this clone: This clone's antigen is unknown. Base quality data are lacking; no much larger clone is found one base away.

The origin of this receptor is a man aged 40-55 years with acute or convalescent COVID-19. Sequencing was performed on peripheral blood. The sequence is built from TRBV6-5 and TRBJ1-2; 9 central nucleotides agree with TRBD1. CDR3 sequence: CASRFLDRGKDGYTF. The DNA reads as follows: TGTGCCAGCCGCTTTCTAGACAGGGGGAAAGATGGCTACACCTTC.